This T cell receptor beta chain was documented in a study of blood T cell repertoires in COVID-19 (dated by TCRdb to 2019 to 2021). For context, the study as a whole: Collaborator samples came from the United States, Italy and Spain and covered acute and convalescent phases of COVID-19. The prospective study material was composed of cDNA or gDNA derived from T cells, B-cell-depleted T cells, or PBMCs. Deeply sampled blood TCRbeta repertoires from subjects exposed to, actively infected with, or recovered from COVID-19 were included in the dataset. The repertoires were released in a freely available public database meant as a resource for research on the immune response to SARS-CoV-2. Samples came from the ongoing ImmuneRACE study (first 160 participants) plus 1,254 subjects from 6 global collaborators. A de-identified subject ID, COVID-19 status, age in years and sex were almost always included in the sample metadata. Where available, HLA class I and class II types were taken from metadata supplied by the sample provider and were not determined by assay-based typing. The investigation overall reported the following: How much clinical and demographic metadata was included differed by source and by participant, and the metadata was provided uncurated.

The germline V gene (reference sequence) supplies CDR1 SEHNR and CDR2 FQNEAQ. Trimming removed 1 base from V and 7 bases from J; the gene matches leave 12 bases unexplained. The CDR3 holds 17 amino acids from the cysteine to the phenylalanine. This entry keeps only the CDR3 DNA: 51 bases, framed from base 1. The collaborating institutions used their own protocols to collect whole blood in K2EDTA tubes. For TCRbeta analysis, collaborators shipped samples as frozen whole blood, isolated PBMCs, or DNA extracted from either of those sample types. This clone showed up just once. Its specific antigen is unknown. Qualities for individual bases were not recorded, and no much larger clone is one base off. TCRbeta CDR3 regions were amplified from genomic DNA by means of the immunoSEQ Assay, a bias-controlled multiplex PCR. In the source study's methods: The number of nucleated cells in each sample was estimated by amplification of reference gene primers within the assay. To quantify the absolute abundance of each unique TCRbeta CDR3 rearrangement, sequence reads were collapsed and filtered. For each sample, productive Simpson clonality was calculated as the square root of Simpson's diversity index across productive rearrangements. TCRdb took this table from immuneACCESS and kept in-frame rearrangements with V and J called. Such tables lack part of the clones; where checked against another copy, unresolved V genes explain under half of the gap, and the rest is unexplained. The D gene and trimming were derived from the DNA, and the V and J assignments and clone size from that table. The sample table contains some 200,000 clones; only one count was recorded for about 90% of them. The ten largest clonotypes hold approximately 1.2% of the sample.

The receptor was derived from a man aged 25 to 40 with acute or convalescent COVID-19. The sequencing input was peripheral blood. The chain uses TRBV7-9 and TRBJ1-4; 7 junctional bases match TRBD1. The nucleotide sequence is TGTGCCAGCAGCTTAGAAGGGGGCGCGAAAATACTTGAAAAACTGTTTTTT. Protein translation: CASSLEGGAKILEKLFF.